The 14 T cell receptor beta chains in this list originate from one sample, sequenced in a study of blood T cell repertoires in COVID-19. Measured with immunoSEQ multiplex PCR; TCRdb has only the in-frame clones, and not every one. The sample has 110,000 to 150,000 clones, around 81% seen once. The sequencing sample was made of peripheral blood. Receptor source: a human donor in a cohort sampled during active COVID-19.

The rearrangement uses TRBV3-1 (or the pseudogene TRBV3-2) and TRBJ2-1; D possibly corresponds to TRBD1 (6 bases). The V gene lost 0 bases and the J gene lost 3 bases, with 9 bases spanning the gap. This CDR3 spans 15 amino acids. The germline CDR1 and CDR2 sequences are LGHDT and YNNKEL (reference sequence). The CDR3 nucleotides read TGTGCCAGCAGCCAAGATCGGGGACACTACAATGAGCAGTTCTTC. Amino acid sequence: CASSQDRGHYNEQFF.

The chain has TRBV5-1 and TRBJ2-7; 9 bases agree with TRBD1. Germline assignment: CDR1 SGHRS and CDR2 YFSETQ. The ends lost 4 bases at V and 4 bases at J; junction bases unmatched: 6. The CDR3 is made up of 14 amino acids. CDR3 loop: CASSLDRGRYEQYF. The CDR3 DNA is TGCGCCAGCAGCCTGGACAGGGGCAGATACGAGCAGTACTTC. The full variable domain, in which reference TRBV5-1 and TRBJ2-7 provide the parts outside the CDR3, is KAGVTQTPRYLIKTRGQQVTLSCSPISGHRSVSWYQQTPGQGLQFLFEYFSETQRNKGNFPGRFSGRQFSNSRSEMNVSTLELGDSALYLCASSLDRGRYEQYFGPGTRLTVT.

This sequence joins TRBV10-3 and TRBJ1-2, with 8 bases identical to TRBD1. The CDR3 is made up of 14 amino acids. In germline, CDR1 is ENHRY, CDR2 SYGVKD. V dropped 6 bases and J dropped 3; count of bases not matched to a gene: 6. The CDR3: CAISNRGVDYGYTF. The CDR3 region has the DNA TGTGCCATCAGCAACAGGGGGGTGGACTATGGCTACACCTTC.

The CDR3, as DNA: TGCGCCAGCAGCTTTGGGACAACTAGCACAGATACGCAGTATTTT. Amino acid sequence: CASSFGTTSTDTQYF. The V and J genes are TRBV5-1 and TRBJ2-3; perhaps TRBD1 as D (6 bases). The CDR3 is 15 residues long. The V end was cut by 2 bases, the J end by 0 bases, with 10 bases between. Germline V CDR1 and CDR2: SGHRS, YFSETQ.

The chain joins TRBV5-1 to TRBJ2-6, with 7 bases that match TRBD1. This CDR3 region has 20 residues. V was clipped by 0 bases and J by 1 base; unmatched bases: 13. Germline lookup yields CDR1 SGHRS and CDR2 YFSETQ. The CDR3 loop is CASSLELSDRVISGANVLTF. In nucleotides, the CDR3 is TGCGCCAGCAGCTTGGAACTTTCCGACAGGGTAATATCTGGGGCCAACGTCCTGACTTTC.

Here the CDR3 reads CASSYRQGASTGELFF. As DNA, the CDR3 is TGTGCCAGCAGTTATAGACAGGGGGCAAGCACCGGGGAGCTGTTTTTT. V is TRBV6-2 or TRBV6-3 and J is TRBJ2-2, with 10 bases matching TRBD1. J lost 4 bases, V lost 3 bases, and 5 bases had no gene match. Germline CDR1 reads MNHEY; CDR2 reads SVGEGT. The CDR3 consists of 16 residues.

This chain connects TRBV6-1 to TRBJ2-5, with D perhaps TRBD2 (6 bases). The V end was cut by 1 base, the J end by 3 bases, with 18 bases between. Germline V gene lookup returns CDR1 MNHNS and CDR2 SASEGT. CDR3 length equals 17 residues. The CDR3 here is CASSEGLGGPQEETQYF. The CDR3 region has the DNA TGTGCCAGCAGTGAAGGATTGGGAGGACCCCAAGAAGAGACCCAGTACTTC.

This clone has only a few counts. The rearrangement links TRBV10-3 to TRBJ2-7; D possibly corresponds to TRBD2 (6 bases). V gave up 4 bases and J gave up 2 bases, with 15 bases separating them. The germline gives CDR1 ENHRY, CDR2 SYGVKD. The CDR3 runs to 15 residues. CDR3 nucleotides: TGTGCCATCAGTGCTTGGGCGGGGTCGACCTACGAGCAGTACTTC. Translated: CAISAWAGSTYEQYF.

The chain couples TRBV7-9 to TRBJ2-5, with TRBD1 matching 10 bases. Germline loops: CDR1 SEHNR, CDR2 FQNEAQ (reference sequence). V gave up 3 bases and J gave up 5 bases; unmatched junction bases: 9. The CDR3 totals 16 residues. CDR3 sequence (DNA): TGTGCCAGCAGCTTTCGGACAGGGGGTAAATCGGAGACCCAGTACTTC. This codes for CASSFRTGGKSETQYF.

This clone is a singleton in its sample. The chain recombines TRBV6-5 with TRBJ1-1, with no clear D. This CDR3 contains 11 residues. The germline V and J ends were trimmed by 7 bases and 5 bases, with 8 bases remaining between them. CDR1 MNHEY and CDR2 SVGAGI come from the germline V gene. CDR3 amino acids: CASTRGTEAFF. The CDR3 coding sequence is TGTGCCAGCACACGGGGAACTGAAGCTTTCTTT.

V usage is TRBV12-3 or TRBV12-4 and J usage is TRBJ1-5; possibly TRBD1 for D (6 bases). This CDR3 has 13 amino acids. V shed 6 bases and J shed 8 bases, with 14 bases lying between them. For the CDR3, the DNA is TGTGCCAGCAGCACAACAGGGAGGGAGCCCCAGCATTTT. Its translation is CASSTTGREPQHF.

The chain combines TRBV9 with TRBJ2-2, with 8 positions matching TRBD1. The junction had 9 bases not matched to a gene; V was cut back by 4 bases and J by 7 bases. Germline V gene data show CDR1 as SGDLS and CDR2 as YYNGEE. This CDR3 has 15 amino acids. The CDR3 nucleotides are TGTGCCAGCAGCTCCCGCAGGGGGCTGAACGGGGAGCTGTTTTTT. Translation gives CASSSRRGLNGELFF. The complete variable domain, with remaining parts taken from reference TRBV9 and TRBJ2-2, reads DSGVTQTPKHLITATGQRVTLRCSPRSGDLSVYWYQQSLDQGLQFLIQYYNGEERAKGNILERFSAQQFPDLHSELNLSSLELGDSALYFCASSSRRGLNGELFFGEGSRLTVL.

This clone has more than one count but fewer than ten. V is TRBV19 and J is TRBJ1-2, with 9 nucleotides matching TRBD1. Germline CDR1 is LNHDA and CDR2 is SQIVND (reference sequence). Trimming removed 5 bases from V and 2 bases from J; junction bases left unmatched: 6. CDR3 length equals 15 residues. The CDR3 DNA reads TGTGCCAGTAGTTGGACAGGGGACAAGAACTATGGCTACACCTTC. The encoded protein is CASSWTGDKNYGYTF.

The V and J genes are TRBV2 and TRBJ2-7; the match to TRBD1 covers 10 bases. V lost 6 bases to trimming and J lost 5 bases; unmatched junction nucleotides: 1. CDR3 size: 12 residues. Germline V gives CDR1 SNHLY, CDR2 FYNNEI. The CDR3 nucleotides read TGTGCCAGCAGGGGACAGGGGAACGAGCAGTACTTC. It specifies CASRGQGNEQYF.